These 28 T cell receptor beta chains were all obtained from the same sample, sequenced in a study of early T cells in non-severe SARS-CoV-2 infection. One entry per CDR3 protein, called by TCRdb with MiXCR from the 5' RACE reads. The sample has some 78,000 distinct CDR3 sequences, roughly 13% seen once. The material sequenced was whole blood. The receptors stem from an adult who was a healthcare worker with PCR-confirmed SARS-CoV-2 infection or an uninfected control (not recorded which).

This clonotype came up a few times. The chain joins TRBV6-5 to TRBJ1-1; tentatively, D is TRBD1 (6 bases). The germline V gene has CDR1 MNHEY and CDR2 SVGAGI. Trimming left V 5 bases short and J 1 base short, with 11 bases between. This CDR3 has 14 residues. The CDR3 DNA sequence: TGTGCCAGCAGTACAGGGAGCGGGAACACTGAAGCTTTCTTT. This codes for CASSTGSGNTEAFF.

The rearrangement links TRBV18 to TRBJ1-3; no firm D call. CDR3 length equals 15 residues. The V and J ends lost 0 bases and 4 bases respectively, with 10 bases between them. Germline loops: CDR1 KGHSH, CDR2 LQKENI. The CDR3: CASSPPPGRGNTIYF. CDR3 in DNA: TGTGCCAGCTCACCACCTCCAGGACGGGGAAACACCATATATTTT.

This clonotype was recorded at least ten times. The rearrangement links TRBV6-6 to TRBJ2-7, with 8 bases identical to TRBD2. From germline, CDR1 is MNHNY and CDR2 SVGAGI (reference sequence). The CDR3 length is 13 residues. V shed 10 bases, J shed 1 base, and the junction held 6 bases outside the gene matches. The DNA for the CDR3 is TGTGCCACCCGGGAGGGGGAATCCTACGAGCAGTACTTC. The encoded protein is CATREGESYEQYF.

This clonotype was detected many times. The rearrangement joins TRBV20-1 to TRBJ2-2; D remains unclear. This CDR3 has 12 residues. CDR1 is DFQATT, CDR2 SNEGSKA, per germline (reference sequence). The V gene lost 5 bases and the J gene lost 7 bases, with 11 bases spanning the gap. The chain's CDR3 is CSAQRKFGELFF. CDR3 sequence (DNA): TGCAGTGCTCAGAGGAAATTCGGGGAGCTGTTTTTT.

This clonotype came up a few times. This chain uses TRBV18 with TRBJ1-6, with 7 bases matching TRBD1. This CDR3 comprises 15 residues. Germline V gives CDR1 KGHSH, CDR2 LQKENI. Trimming removed 3 bases from V and 5 bases from J; junction bases left unmatched: 4. The CDR3 protein is CASSPGTVNNSPLHF. CDR3 DNA: TGTGCCAGCTCACCCGGGACAGTAAATAATTCACCCCTCCACTTT.

This clonotype was detected only a few times. The CDR3 here is CATTRTLTDTQYF. CDR3 coding DNA: TGTGCCACCACACGGACCCTCACAGATACGCAGTATTTT. The chain combines TRBV10-3 with TRBJ2-3; D gene uncertain. The CDR3 totals 13 residues. Germline loops: CDR1 ENHRY, CDR2 SYGVKD. V was pared by 10 bases and J by 2 bases, with 13 bases between.

This clonotype was picked up many times. The V call is TRBV29-1, the J call TRBJ2-3; the D gene is possibly TRBD1 (6 bases). Germline-derived CDR1 and CDR2 are SQVTM and ANQGSEA. The CDR3 totals 12 residues. V lost 6 bases and J lost 3, with 10 bases in between. The chain's CDR3 is CSVNTGTDTQYF. The DNA for the CDR3 is TGCAGCGTCAACACAGGGACAGATACGCAGTATTTT.

The J gene is TRBJ1-1, the V gene TRBV20-1; D is perhaps TRBD1 (6 bases). The germline CDR1 and CDR2 sequences are DFQATT and SNEGSKA (reference sequence). The CDR3 spans 15 residues. The V gene lost 5 bases and the J gene lost 1 base, with 17 bases spanning the gap. The CDR3 bases are TGCAGTGCTGTAGACCCCTCAGGGGAGAACACTGAAGCTTTCTTT. Protein: CSAVDPSGENTEAFF.

This clonotype was observed a few times. The gene calls are TRBV14 and TRBJ2-5; 9 bases align to TRBD1. This CDR3 comprises 15 residues. The V segment lost 5 bases and the J segment 2 bases; nucleotides outside the gene matches: 6. Germline CDR1 is SGHDN and CDR2 is FVKESK. The CDR3 reads CASSRDRGLQETQYF. The CDR3 coding sequence is TGTGCCAGCAGCAGAGACAGGGGGTTGCAAGAGACCCAGTACTTC. Full variable domain (outside the CDR3, taken from reference TRBV14 and TRBJ2-5): EAGVTQFPSHSVIEKGQTVTLRCDPISGHDNLYWYRRVMGKEIKFLLHFVKESKQDESGMPNNRFLAERTGGTYSTLKVQPAELEDSGVYFCASSRDRGLQETQYFGPGTRLLVL.

This chain uses TRBV7-9 with TRBJ1-1, with D hard to call. The CDR3 is 14 amino acids. Trimming cost V 5 bases and J 1 base, with 11 bases left between them. Germline CDR1 and CDR2: SEHNR and FQNEAQ (reference sequence). As DNA, the CDR3 is TGTGCCAGCAGCGTGGAAGGATGGAACACTGAAGCTTTCTTT. It encodes CASSVEGWNTEAFF. The full variable domain, in which reference TRBV7-9 and TRBJ1-1 provide the parts outside the CDR3, is DTGVSQNPRHKITKRGQNVTFRCDPISEHNRLYWYRQTLGQGPEFLTYFQNEAQLEKSRLLSDRFSAERPKGSFSTLEIQRTEQGDSAMYLCASSVEGWNTEAFFGQGTRLTVV.

There are many counts of this clonotype. The DNA of the CDR3 is TGTGCCAGCAGCTTAGGCCGGCGGAACACTGAAGCTTTCTTT. It translates to CASSLGRRNTEAFF. This sequence joins TRBV13 and TRBJ1-1; D is unresolved. The CDR3 extends over 14 amino acids. Germline assignment: CDR1 PRHDT and CDR2 FYEKMQ (reference sequence). V dropped 0 bases and J dropped 1 base, with 6 bases sitting between them.

This chain links TRBV7-9 with TRBJ1-6; possible D gene TRBD1, 6 bases. The germline CDR1 and CDR2 sequences are SEHNR and FQNEAQ (reference sequence). CDR3 length equals 14 residues. Trimming left V 5 bases short and J 9 bases short, with 14 bases between. CDR3 nucleotides: TGTGCCAGCAGCGCGCAGGGGACTACTTCACCCCTCCACTTT. It encodes CASSAQGTTSPLHF.

The count of this clonotype is one. J is TRBJ1-3 and V is TRBV4-1; 10 bases match TRBD1. With V trimmed by 5 bases and J by 2 bases, 6 bases remained unmatched. CDR3 length equals 16 residues. Germline CDR1 and CDR2: MGHRA and YSYEKL. The CDR3 is CASSGGTGVTGNTIYF. In nucleotides, the CDR3 is TGCGCCAGCAGCGGAGGGACAGGGGTCACTGGAAACACCATATATTTT.

The CDR3 reads CASSSGTATGEQYF. CDR3 DNA sequence: TGTGCCAGCAGTTCCGGGACAGCAACGGGCGAGCAGTACTTC. This chain uses TRBV28 with TRBJ2-7, with TRBD1 identical over 7 bases. Germline assignment: CDR1 MDHEN and CDR2 SYDVKM. This CDR3 contains 14 residues. V dropped 4 bases and J dropped 6; count of bases not matched to a gene: 9. Variable domain in full (rest from reference TRBV28 and TRBJ2-7): DVKVTQSSRYLVKRTGEKVFLECVQDMDHENMFWYRQDPGLGLRLIYFSYDVKMKEKGDIPEGYSVSREKKERFSLILESASTNQTSMYLCASSSGTATGEQYFGPGTRLTVT.

The gene calls are TRBV27 and TRBJ2-1, with a weak D call TRBD2 (7 bases). Germline assignment: CDR1 MNHEY and CDR2 SMNVEV (reference sequence). V lost 8 bases to trimming and J lost 10 bases, with 21 bases between them. This CDR3 is 14 amino acids long. DNA for the CDR3: TGTGCCAGCGGACAGCGGGACTCCCCCCCCGAGCAGTTCTTC. It yields the protein CASGQRDSPPEQFF.

The chain uses TRBV7-8 and TRBJ2-6; D not resolved. The CDR3 contains 18 residues. V was clipped by 7 bases and J by 0 bases, with 19 bases between them. Germline loops: CDR1 SGHVS, CDR2 FQNEAQ. The CDR3 reads CASNLGSPLVSGANVLTF. As DNA, the CDR3 is TGTGCCAGCAACCTGGGCAGCCCTCTGGTCTCTGGGGCCAACGTCCTGACTTTC.

The V and J genes are TRBV7-8 and TRBJ1-1, with a weak D call TRBD1 (6 bases). The CDR3 totals 14 residues. Trimming took off 5 bases at V and 2 bases at J, with 12 bases between the two ends. CDR1 is SGHVS, CDR2 FQNEAQ, per germline. The CDR3 reads CASSGSRGNTEAFF. DNA for the CDR3: TGTGCCAGCAGCGGATCCAGGGGTAACACTGAAGCTTTCTTT.

The chain carries TRBV7-9 and TRBJ1-1, with 9 nucleotides matching TRBD1. Trimming took 5 bases from V and 3 from J; bases not matched to a gene: 7. Germline CDR1 reads SEHNR; CDR2 reads FQNEAQ (reference sequence). The CDR3 consists of 15 residues. The CDR3 sequence: CASSKNRGRDTEAFF. In nucleotides, the CDR3 is TGTGCCAGCAGCAAAAACAGGGGGCGCGACACTGAAGCTTTCTTT.

This clonotype appeared a few times. This chain uses TRBV7-2 with TRBJ2-1; D unclear. The CDR3 covers 13 residues. Trimming took 3 bases from V and 10 from J, leaving 13 bases between them. Germline CDR1 is SGHTA and CDR2 is FQGNSA. This CDR3 is CASSLSFQVEQFF. CDR3 coding DNA: TGTGCCAGCAGCTTGTCTTTTCAGGTGGAGCAGTTCTTC.

This clonotype was counted a few times. The V and J genes are TRBV29-1 and TRBJ2-3, with TRBD2 as a possible D gene (7 bases). Germline V gene lookup returns CDR1 SQVTM and CDR2 ANQGSEA. With 5 bases removed from V and 3 bases from J, the gap between germline ends came to 12 bases. There are 13 residues in the CDR3. The CDR3 loop is CSVWEGETDTQYF. CDR3 coding DNA: TGCAGCGTTTGGGAGGGGGAGACAGATACGCAGTATTTT.

In its sample, this clonotype was seen a few times. As DNA, the CDR3 is TGTGCCAGCAGCTTACAGGGGATGAACACTGAAGCTTTCTTT. This encodes CASSLQGMNTEAFF. The chain links TRBV11-2 to TRBJ1-1; TRBD1 is a possible D gene (6 bases). From germline, CDR1 is SGHAT and CDR2 FQNNGV. CDR3 length equals 14 residues. Trimming cost V 2 bases and J 0 bases, with 7 bases left between them.

This clonotype has at least ten counts. The V and J genes are TRBV21-1 and TRBJ1-2. TRBV21-1 is a known pseudogene. This CDR3 region has 17 residues. The CDR3 DNA sequence: TGTGCCAGCAGCAAAGAGGTGGCGGGAGGGGGCGGCCATGGCTACACCTTC. This translates into CASSKEVAGGGGHGYTF.

The chain uses TRBV9 and TRBJ2-5, with 11 bases lining up with TRBD1. CDR1 and CDR2 from the germline V gene are SGDLS and YYNGEE. J lost 1 base, V lost 3 bases, and 14 bases had no gene match. The CDR3 is made up of 19 amino acids. DNA for the CDR3: TGTGCCAGCAGCGCCGCCCAATGGGACAGGGGGAAATTCCAAGAGACCCAGTACTTC. It translates to CASSAAQWDRGKFQETQYF.

This clonotype showed up many times. V is TRBV6-2 or TRBV6-3 and J is TRBJ1-2; D call uncertain. V was pared by 8 bases and J by 2 bases, with 18 bases between. The germline CDR1 and CDR2 sequences are MNHEY and SVGEGT. This CDR3 has 15 residues. The CDR3 sequence is CASGQPQGPNYGYTF. The DNA for the CDR3 is TGTGCCAGCGGCCAGCCCCAAGGCCCAAACTATGGCTACACCTTC.

This clonotype was found many times. The rearrangement uses TRBV5-1 and TRBJ1-2, with 12 bases fitting TRBD1. This CDR3 is 14 amino acids long. V lost 4 bases and J lost 7; bases outside the gene matches: 5. The germline V gene has CDR1 SGHRS and CDR2 YFSETQ. As DNA, the CDR3 is TGCGCCAGCAGCCCGGGACAGGGGGCGCGTGGCTACACCTTC. Amino acid sequence: CASSPGQGARGYTF.

J is TRBJ2-2 and V is TRBV27, with D maybe TRBD1 (5 bases). V was shortened by 0 bases and J by 6 bases, with 14 bases between the two germline ends. From germline, CDR1 is MNHEY and CDR2 SMNVEV (reference sequence). The CDR3 spans 16 residues. Here the CDR3 reads CASSLSARGLPGELFF. In DNA form, the CDR3 reads TGTGCCAGCAGTTTATCGGCAAGGGGCTTACCCGGGGAGCTGTTTTTT.

This chain uses TRBV9 with TRBJ2-7, with D hard to call. V lost 3 bases and J 1 base, leaving 14 bases between the germline ends. This CDR3 has 15 residues. Germline CDR1 reads SGDLS; CDR2 reads YYNGEE. CDR3 nucleotides: TGTGCCAGCAGCGGACCGGACGCGGCTTCCTACGAGCAGTACTTC. It codes for CASSGPDAASYEQYF.

This clonotype was seen a handful of times. V and J are TRBV12-5 and TRBJ2-1, with D perhaps matching TRBD1 or TRBD2 (5 bases each). V shed 1 base and J shed 5 bases, with 6 bases lying between them. CDR3 length: 13 amino acids. The germline gives CDR1 LGHNT, CDR2 FRNRAP. This CDR3 is CASGLAGHNEQFF. The CDR3, as DNA: TGTGCTAGTGGTTTGGCGGGACACAATGAGCAGTTCTTC.